The following is a T cell receptor beta chain sequence with its context. The antigen remains undetermined. TCRdb independently ran MiXCR on the 5' RACE reads; one entry per CDR3 protein. The sample contains around 120,000 distinct CDR3 sequences, more than 10% of which appear only once. V lost 5 bases and J lost 5, with 12 bases in between. The CDR3 extends over 12 amino acids. The germline CDR1 and CDR2 sequences are SQVTM and ANQGSEA. Time point: blood at routine non-recurrence follow-up after resection. Frozen PBMC, nontumor lung or tumor provided whole RNA, which was sequenced unsorted. The data were obtained in a study of spatial heterogeneity in lung cancer. Study context: Where available, sequencing covered follow-up PBMC samples, taken at a median of about 2 years after resection. Compared with alpha-chain sequences, beta-chain sequences were consistently detected in greater numbers. Overall study findings and caveats: Tumor TCRs that were ubiquitous and expanded showed up in blood more at resection than follow-up.

This rearrangement joins TRBV29-1 to TRBJ2-5, with D possibly being TRBD1 (6 bases). The specimen comprised PBMCs, sampled at follow-up. This TCR was sampled from a male donor with early-stage non-small cell lung cancer. Written as DNA, the CDR3 is TGCAGCGTTATCAGGGGCCTGGAGACCCAGTACTTC. This translates into CSVIRGLETQYF.